The table lists the clone carrying this T cell receptor (beta chain) with a few counts. These data originate in a study of beta chain features in type 1 diabetes. The sequenced template was cDNA made from the entire isolated RNA. Libraries were prepared by immunoSEQ multiplex PCR; TCRdb keeps only in-frame clonotypes and omits some of them. Seen here are hundreds of thousands of clones, 10% to 15% observed once, and the top ten hold roughly 0.015%. Germline V gives CDR1 MDHEN, CDR2 SYDVKM. The ends were cut back, 5 bases at V and 7 bases at J, with 8 bases in the middle. The CDR3 length is 11 residues. Purity above 95% was achieved in all sorted populations.

This clonotype was sampled from a man aged 18 to 30 in good health. Sequencing used naive CD4+ T cells from blood. The genes are TRBV28 and TRBJ1-1, with no clear D. The CDR3 region has the DNA TGTGCCAGCAGTCGGAGGATTGAAGCTTTCTTT. It codes for CASSRRIEAFF.